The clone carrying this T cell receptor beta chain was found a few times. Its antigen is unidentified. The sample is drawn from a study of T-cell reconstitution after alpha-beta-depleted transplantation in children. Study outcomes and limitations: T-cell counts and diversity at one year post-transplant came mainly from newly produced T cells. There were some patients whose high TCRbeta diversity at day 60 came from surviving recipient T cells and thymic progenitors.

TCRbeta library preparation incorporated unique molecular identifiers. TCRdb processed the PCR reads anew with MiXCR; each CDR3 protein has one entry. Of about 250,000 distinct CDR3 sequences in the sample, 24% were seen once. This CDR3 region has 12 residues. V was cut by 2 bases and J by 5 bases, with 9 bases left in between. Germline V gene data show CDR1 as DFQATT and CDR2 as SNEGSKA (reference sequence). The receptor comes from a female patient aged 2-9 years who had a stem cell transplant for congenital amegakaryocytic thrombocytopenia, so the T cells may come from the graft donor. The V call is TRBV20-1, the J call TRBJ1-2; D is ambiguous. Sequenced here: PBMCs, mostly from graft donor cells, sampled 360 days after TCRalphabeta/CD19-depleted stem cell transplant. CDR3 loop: CSARTRGYGYTF. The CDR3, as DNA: TGCAGTGCTAGAACCCGTGGGTATGGCTACACCTTC.